Listed here are 28 T cell receptor beta chains from one sample, sequenced in a study of blood T cell repertoires in COVID-19. TCRdb's table, derived via immunoSEQ multiplex PCR, lists solely in-frame clones and lacks some. Here the sample spans some 200,000 clones, 80% to 85% being singletons. Sequencing was done on a sample of peripheral blood. The receptors were gathered from a woman in her 70s with COVID-19, enrolled during active disease.

The rearrangement joins TRBV18 to TRBJ2-2, with D unresolved. Germline CDR1 is KGHSH and CDR2 is LQKENI. Trimming stripped 3 bases from V and 7 bases from J, with 12 bases between. The CDR3 is made up of 14 amino acids. The CDR3 sequence is CASSPFSENGELFF. Written as DNA, the CDR3 is TGTGCCAGCTCACCGTTTTCGGAGAACGGGGAGCTGTTTTTT.

CDR3 nucleotides: TGTGCCAGCAGTCGAGCATTAGAGGAGACCCAGTACTTC. Amino acids: CASSRALEETQYF. The chain carries TRBV28 and TRBJ2-5; no firm D call. The length of the CDR3 is 13 residues. Per the germline V gene, CDR1 is MDHEN and CDR2 is SYDVKM. Trimming removed 5 bases at V and 5 bases at J, with 12 bases between.

The chain uses TRBV28 and TRBJ1-2; possible D gene TRBD1, 6 bases. V was trimmed by 2 bases and J by 8 bases, leaving 18 bases between them. CDR1 is MDHEN and CDR2 is SYDVKM in the germline V gene. The CDR3 consists of 15 residues. CDR3 coding DNA: TGTGCCAGCAGTTTAGGGCAGGGGCTTGTGAGAGGCTACACCTTC. Its protein product is CASSLGQGLVRGYTF.

The chain uses TRBV12-5 and TRBJ1-5; D perhaps matches TRBD1 (6 bases). V was clipped by 0 bases and J by 2 bases, with 8 bases between them. The CDR3 extends over 15 amino acids. Germline lookup yields CDR1 LGHNT and CDR2 FRNRAP. In DNA form, the CDR3 reads TGTGCTAGTGGTTTGGTACAGGGTGGCAATCAGCCCCAGCATTTT. Its protein is CASGLVQGGNQPQHF.

The chain joins TRBV30 to TRBJ1-1; D might be TRBD1 (5 bases). This CDR3 comprises 15 residues. V was pared by 2 bases and J by 6 bases, with 19 bases between. Germline loops: CDR1 GTSNPN, CDR2 SVGIG (reference sequence). The CDR3 loop reads CAWSPGPGGLAEAFF. The CDR3 bases are TGTGCCTGGAGTCCGGGACCGGGGGGTTTGGCTGAAGCTTTCTTT.

This rearrangement joins TRBV19 to TRBJ1-4, with 11 positions matching TRBD1. Germline V gene lookup returns CDR1 LNHDA and CDR2 SQIVND (reference sequence). Germline trimming cut 6 bases from V and 7 bases from J; bases unmatched to any gene: 7. CDR3 length: 15 amino acids. The chain's CDR3 is CASSHSGTGGEKLFF. DNA of the CDR3: TGTGCCAGTAGCCACTCCGGGACAGGGGGTGAAAAACTGTTTTTT.

The chain combines TRBV6-5 with TRBJ2-5; 7 bases fit TRBD1. Germline CDR1 MNHEY, CDR2 SVGAGI. V dropped 8 bases and J dropped 4; count of bases not matched to a gene: 13. This CDR3 has 15 residues. DNA of the CDR3: TGTGCCAGCGATCCCCAAGGGGGCAGGGCAGAGACCCAGTACTTC. It specifies CASDPQGGRAETQYF.

This clone came up a few times. The chain couples TRBV28 to TRBJ2-7; 7 bases line up with TRBD1. The V gene's germline CDR1 is MDHEN and CDR2 SYDVKM. J was trimmed by 8 bases and V by 11 bases; bases with no gene match: 15. This CDR3 region has 13 residues. CDR3 in DNA: TGTGCCCTAGGGGACAGTCAAACCGGGAAGCAGTACTTC. It encodes CALGDSQTGKQYF.

The V call is TRBV9, the J call TRBJ2-1; tentative D call: TRBD1 (8 bases). The CDR3 runs 14 residues. The V gene lost 4 bases and the J gene lost 6 bases, with 14 bases spanning the gap. Germline loops: CDR1 SGDLS, CDR2 YYNGEE. The CDR3 DNA sequence: TGTGCCAGCAGCCCCAACAGGGGGGGCAATGAGCAGTTCTTC. The encoded protein is CASSPNRGGNEQFF.

The chain uses TRBV3-1 (or the pseudogene TRBV3-2) and TRBJ1-2, with 7 bases aligning to TRBD1. The CDR3 has 12 amino acids. The J segment lost 7 bases and the V segment lost 8 bases, leaving 7 bases of the junction unmatched. Germline-derived CDR1 and CDR2 are LGHDT and YNNKEL (reference sequence). The CDR3 DNA reads as TGTGCCAGCCGAACAGGGGTCGGTGGCTACACCTTC. Residues: CASRTGVGGYTF.

V is TRBV6-6 and J is TRBJ1-6; maybe TRBD1 (5 bases). The V gene lost 5 bases and the J gene lost 8 bases, with 22 bases spanning the gap. The CDR3 runs to 17 residues. Germline CDR1 MNHNY, CDR2 SVGAGI (reference sequence). In nucleotides, the CDR3 is TGTGCCAGCAGTCGGGGGGGTTCTTTGGGGGTGCATTCACCCCTCCACTTT. It translates to CASSRGGSLGVHSPLHF.

The chain recombines TRBV27 with TRBJ2-7, with TRBD1 identical over 7 bases. The J segment lost 5 bases and the V segment lost 4 bases, leaving 14 bases of the junction unmatched. This CDR3 is 16 amino acids long. Per germline, CDR1 MNHEY and CDR2 SMNVEV (reference sequence). The CDR3 coding sequence is TGTGCCAGCAGTTCCTCACCCCCCGACAGGGCTCACGAGCAGTACTTC. Residues: CASSSSPPDRAHEQYF.

This clone was seen a handful of times. The CDR3 region is CASTISGNQPQHF. The CDR3 DNA is TGTGCCAGCACGATTTCAGGGAATCAGCCCCAGCATTTT. The chain uses TRBV6-6 and TRBJ1-5; tentative D call: TRBD1 (5 bases). There are 13 residues in the CDR3. V dropped 7 bases and J dropped 4 bases, with 11 bases sitting between them. CDR1 and CDR2 from the germline V gene are MNHNY and SVGAGI (reference sequence).

This clone was recorded once. DNA for the CDR3: TGTGCCAGCAGTGAAGGTAGCTTTTCGGGCAATGAGCAGTTCTTC. This translates into CASSEGSFSGNEQFF. The rearrangement uses TRBV6-1 and TRBJ2-1; D is undetermined. V was shortened by 1 base and J by 6 bases, with 13 bases between the two germline ends. CDR1 and CDR2 from the germline V gene are MNHNS and SASEGT. The CDR3 totals 15 residues.

The chain joins TRBV18 to TRBJ2-3, with D perhaps matching TRBD2 (6 bases). CDR1 and CDR2 from the germline V gene are KGHSH and LQKENI. The CDR3 runs 17 residues. The V and J ends lost 1 base and 5 bases respectively, with 19 bases between them. CDR3: CASSPLIPGRSGDTQYF. The CDR3 bases are TGTGCCAGCTCACCACTTATACCCGGGAGAAGTGGAGATACGCAGTATTTT.

This chain links TRBV5-4 with TRBJ2-5; 7 bases are a match to TRBD1. CDR3 length equals 14 residues. The germline V gene has CDR1 SGHNT and CDR2 YYREEE (reference sequence). The ends lost 4 bases at V and 2 bases at J; junction bases unmatched: 5. The DNA of the CDR3 is TGTGCCAGCAGCCCAAGACAGGGTCAAGAGACCCAGTACTTC. Translating gives CASSPRQGQETQYF.

In its sample, this clone was seen once. The chain uses TRBV25-1 and TRBJ1-5; tentative D call: TRBD1 (6 bases). The CDR3 is made up of 14 amino acids. V lost 2 bases to trimming and J lost 4 bases, with 9 bases between them. CDR1 and CDR2 from the germline V gene are MGHDK and SYGVNS. The CDR3 sequence is CASSERGNNQPQHF. The CDR3 region has the DNA TGTGCCAGCAGTGAAAGGGGGAATAATCAGCCCCAGCATTTT.

This clone was counted only a few times. CDR3 residues: CASSLDSQNYGYTF. CDR3 coding DNA: TGTGCCAGCAGCTTAGACAGCCAGAACTATGGCTACACCTTC. The rearrangement uses TRBV7-2 and TRBJ1-2; D is unresolved. The CDR3 is made up of 14 amino acids. The germline gives CDR1 SGHTA, CDR2 FQGNSA. Trimming shortened V by 1 base and J by 2 bases, and 8 bases separated the two germline ends.

The chain joins TRBV3-1 (or the pseudogene TRBV3-2) to TRBJ1-2, with 7 bases identical to TRBD1. The CDR3 loop spans 12 amino acids. V shed 6 bases, J shed 7 bases, and the junction held 5 bases outside the gene matches. Germline CDR1 and CDR2: LGHDT and YNNKEL (reference sequence). CDR3 loop: CASRDRIGGYTF. CDR3 coding DNA: TGTGCCAGCAGGGACAGGATCGGTGGCTACACCTTC.

V and J are TRBV5-1 and TRBJ2-1; the D gene is possibly TRBD1 (6 bases). Trimming stripped 3 bases from V and 7 bases from J, with 11 bases between. The CDR3 has 13 residues. Looked up from germline, CDR1 is SGHRS and CDR2 is YFSETQ. The CDR3 protein is CASSYDGTNEQFF. DNA of the CDR3: TGCGCCAGCAGCTATGACGGGACAAATGAGCAGTTCTTC.

The gene calls are TRBV9 and TRBJ2-1, with D possibly being TRBD2 (6 bases). With 5 bases removed from V and 4 bases from J, the gap between germline ends came to 16 bases. Germline lookup yields CDR1 SGDLS and CDR2 YYNGEE. This CDR3 contains 15 residues. CDR3 sequence reads: CASSIRLEQYNEQFF. CDR3 in DNA: TGTGCCAGCAGTATAAGACTAGAACAGTACAATGAGCAGTTCTTC.

This clone has a single count. The chain employs TRBV12-3 or TRBV12-4 and TRBJ1-2; D is possibly TRBD1 (5 bases). The V end lost 4 bases, the J end lost 2 bases, and 8 bases lay between the germline ends. The CDR3 contains 13 residues. CDR3 nucleotides: TGTGCCAGCAGTTCGACAGACAACTATGGCTACACCTTC. It specifies CASSSTDNYGYTF.

The V gene is TRBV5-6, the J gene TRBJ1-4, with a tentative D call TRBD1 (6 bases). Germline CDR1 reads SGHDT; CDR2 reads YYEEEE. The CDR3 runs to 15 residues. Trimming left V 1 base short and J 7 bases short, with 14 bases between. CDR3 nucleotides: TGTGCCAGCAGCTTGACCCCCCTAGGGGGTGAAAAACTGTTTTTT. Amino acids: CASSLTPLGGEKLFF. The full variable domain, in which reference TRBV5-6 and TRBJ1-4 provide the parts outside the CDR3, is DAGVTQSPTHLIKTRGQQVTLRCSPKSGHDTVSWYQQALGQGPQFIFQYYEEEERQRGNFPDRFSGHQFPNYSSELNVNALLLGDSALYLCASSLTPLGGEKLFFGSGTQLSVL.

This chain connects TRBV19 to TRBJ2-1, with a weak D call TRBD1 (5 bases). V gave up 4 bases and J gave up 2 bases, with 12 bases separating them. The CDR3 spans 15 residues. Looked up from germline, CDR1 is LNHDA and CDR2 is SQIVND (reference sequence). The CDR3 nucleotides are TGTGCCAGTAGTACTCTGGACAATGCCTACAATGAGCAGTTCTTC. This encodes CASSTLDNAYNEQFF.

V is TRBV11-3 and J is TRBJ2-5, with TRBD1 matching 11 bases. The CDR3 is 16 amino acids. Germline-derived CDR1 and CDR2 are SGHNT and YENEEA. V was pared by 4 bases and J by 4 bases, with 8 bases of the junction left unmatched. The CDR3 is CASSSGQGVEGETQYF. CDR3 coding DNA: TGTGCCAGCAGCTCGGGACAGGGGGTCGAAGGAGAGACCCAGTACTTC.

This clone was observed a few times. J is TRBJ1-1 and V is TRBV4-2, with 8 bases identical to TRBD1. Germline V gene sequence: CDR1 LGHNA, CDR2 YNFKEQ. This CDR3 has 15 residues. V lost 1 base to trimming and J lost 4 bases; unmatched junction nucleotides: 5. CDR3 sequence reads: CASSQADRAGTEAFF. The CDR3 DNA is TGTGCCAGCAGCCAAGCGGACAGGGCTGGCACTGAAGCTTTCTTT.

The chain couples TRBV27 to TRBJ2-7; a weak D match, TRBD2 (6 bases). Trimming removed 4 bases at V and 7 bases at J, with 8 bases between. CDR3 length equals 11 residues. Germline lookup yields CDR1 MNHEY and CDR2 SMNVEV (reference sequence). The CDR3: CASSSGGEQYF. Here the CDR3 DNA reads TGTGCCAGCAGTTCTGGGGGGGAGCAGTACTTC.

Comment on this clone: The sample has other DNA sequences that encode this CDR3 too. The rearrangement links TRBV5-1 to TRBJ1-1; tentative D call: TRBD1 (5 bases). Trimming removed 0 bases from V and 3 bases from J, with 9 bases in between. Germline loops: CDR1 SGHRS, CDR2 YFSETQ. The CDR3 has 14 residues. The CDR3, as DNA: TGCGCCAGCAGCTTGGTTGGGGCAGACACTGAAGCTTTCTTT. It is translated as CASSLVGADTEAFF.